This record looks at one T cell receptor beta chain sequence and its context. The target antigen is unknown. Donors were Caucasian adults residing in Nashville, Tennessee, USA. This specimen comes from a study of shared clonotypes between healthy human individuals. Study observations and caveats: Generation of non-shared clonotypes was less probable than generation of clonotypes shared by all four donors.

The data were produced by immunoSEQ multiplex PCR, yet TCRdb's version contains in-frame clones alone and is incomplete. The profile shows over a million clones, roughly 96% of them singletons. V shed 4 bases and J shed 3 bases, with 12 bases lying between them. Germline CDR1 LNHNV, CDR2 YYDKDF (reference sequence). This CDR3 is built from 14 residues. This receptor was taken from a man younger than 45 in good health. The V gene is TRBV15, the J gene TRBJ1-2; a weak D match, TRBD1 (6 bases). The specimen was naive CD4+ T cells sorted from blood. The subset was: CD45RA+ positively selected. CDR3 in DNA: TGTGCCACCAGCAATACAGGGAGGGACTATGGCTACACCTTC. The encoded protein is CATSNTGRDYGYTF. The complete variable domain, with remaining parts taken from reference TRBV15 and TRBJ1-2, reads DAMVIQNPRYQVTQFGKPVTLSCSQTLNHNVMYWYQQKSSQAPKLLFHYYDKDFNNEADTPDNFQSRRPNTSFCFLDIRSPGLGDTAMYLCATSNTGRDYGYTFGSGTRLTVV.